This TCR beta chain is drawn from a study of blood T cell repertoires in COVID-19. Study-wide background: The study drew acute and convalescent COVID-19 samples from the United States, Italy and Spain. In each case, the material was cDNA or gDNA derived from T cells, B-cell-depleted T cells, or PBMCs.

The CDR3 is 15 amino acids. V lost 3 bases and J 1 base, leaving 7 bases between the germline ends. CDR1 and CDR2 (germline): MNHEY, SMNVEV (reference sequence). Under the authors' procedure: Amplifying reference gene primers gave estimates of nucleated cell counts. Some clones are missing from TCRdb's copy, which holds only in-frame ones; the method was immunoSEQ multiplex PCR. V, J and clone size derive from that table, while D and trimming were established from the DNA sequence. This table has 200,000 to 300,000 clones, more than 65% appearing once. The chain carries TRBV27 and TRBJ2-6; D perhaps matches TRBD2 (6 bases). The source material was peripheral blood. This sequence was found in a man in his forties or fifties who had recovered from COVID-19. In DNA form, the CDR3 reads TGTGCCAGCAGTTTCGGGGGATCTGGGGCCAACGTCCTGACTTTC. It specifies CASSFGGSGANVLTF. Complete variable domain (other parts from reference TRBV27 and TRBJ2-6): EAQVTQNPRYLITVTGKKLTVTCSQNMNHEYMSWYRQDPGLGLRQIYYSMNVEVTDKGDVPEGYKVSRKEKRNFPLILESPSPNQTSLYFCASSFGGSGANVLTFGAGSRLTVL.